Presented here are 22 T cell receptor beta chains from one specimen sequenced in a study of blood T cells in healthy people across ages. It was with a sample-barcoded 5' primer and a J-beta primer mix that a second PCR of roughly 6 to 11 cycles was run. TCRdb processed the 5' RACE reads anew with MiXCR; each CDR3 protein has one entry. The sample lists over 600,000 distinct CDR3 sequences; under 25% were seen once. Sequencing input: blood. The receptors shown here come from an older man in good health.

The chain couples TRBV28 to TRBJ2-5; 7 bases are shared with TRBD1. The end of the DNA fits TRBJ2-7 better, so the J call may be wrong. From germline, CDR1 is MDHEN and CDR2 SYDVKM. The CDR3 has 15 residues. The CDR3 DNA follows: TGTGCCAGCAGTTTGCGGACAGGCTATACCTACGAGCAGTACTTC. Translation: CASSLRTGYTYEQYF.

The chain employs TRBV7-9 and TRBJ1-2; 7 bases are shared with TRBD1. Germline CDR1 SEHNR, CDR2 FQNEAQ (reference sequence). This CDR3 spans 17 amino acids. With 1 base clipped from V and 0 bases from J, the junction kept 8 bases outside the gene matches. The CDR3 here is CASSLGRQGLANYGYTF. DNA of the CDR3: TGTGCCAGCAGCTTAGGCCGACAGGGCTTAGCTAACTATGGCTACACCTTC.

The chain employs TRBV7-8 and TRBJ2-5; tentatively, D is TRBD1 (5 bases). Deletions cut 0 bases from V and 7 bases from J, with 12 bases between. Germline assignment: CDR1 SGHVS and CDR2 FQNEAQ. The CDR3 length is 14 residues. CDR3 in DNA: TGTGCCAGCAGCTTAGCGCGGACACCCGGGACCCAGTACTTC. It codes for CASSLARTPGTQYF.

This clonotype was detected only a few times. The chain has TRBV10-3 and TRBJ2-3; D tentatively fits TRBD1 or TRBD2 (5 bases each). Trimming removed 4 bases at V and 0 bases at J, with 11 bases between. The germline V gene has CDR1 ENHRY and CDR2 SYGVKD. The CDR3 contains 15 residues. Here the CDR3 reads CAISVGDPSTDTQYF. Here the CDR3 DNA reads TGTGCCATCAGTGTAGGGGACCCTAGCACAGATACGCAGTATTTT.

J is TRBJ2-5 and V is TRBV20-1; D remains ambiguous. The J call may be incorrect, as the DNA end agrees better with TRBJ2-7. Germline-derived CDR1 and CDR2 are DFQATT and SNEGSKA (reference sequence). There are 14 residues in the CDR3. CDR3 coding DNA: TGCAGTGCTAGAGGGGCTGGGGAAGGGTACGAGCAGTACTTC. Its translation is CSARGAGEGYEQYF.

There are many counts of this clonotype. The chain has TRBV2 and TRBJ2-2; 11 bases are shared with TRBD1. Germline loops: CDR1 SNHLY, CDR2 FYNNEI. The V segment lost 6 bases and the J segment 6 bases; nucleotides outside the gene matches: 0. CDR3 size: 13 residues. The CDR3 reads CASRGQGAGELFF. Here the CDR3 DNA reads TGTGCCAGCAGGGGACAGGGGGCCGGGGAGCTGTTTTTT.

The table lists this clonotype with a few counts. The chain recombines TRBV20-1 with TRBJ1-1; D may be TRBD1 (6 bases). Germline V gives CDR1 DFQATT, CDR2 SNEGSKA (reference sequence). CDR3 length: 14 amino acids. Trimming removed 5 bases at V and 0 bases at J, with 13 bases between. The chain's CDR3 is CSALDSRMNTEAFF. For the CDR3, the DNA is TGCAGTGCTTTGGACAGCCGAATGAACACTGAAGCTTTCTTT.

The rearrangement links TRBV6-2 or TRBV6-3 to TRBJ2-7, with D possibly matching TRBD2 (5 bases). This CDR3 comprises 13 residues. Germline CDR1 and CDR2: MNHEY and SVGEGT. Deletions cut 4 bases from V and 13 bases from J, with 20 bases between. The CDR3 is CASSSPLDGERYF. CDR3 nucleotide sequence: TGTGCCAGCAGTTCCCCGCTTGACGGGGAGCGATACTTC.

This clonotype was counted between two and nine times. The CDR3 nucleotides are TGCAGTGCCCCGCAGGGGAACATTCAGTACTTC. Translating gives CSAPQGNIQYF. V usage is TRBV20-1 and J usage is TRBJ2-4, with D possibly TRBD1 on 6 matching bases. Germline values: CDR1 DFQATT, CDR2 SNEGSKA (reference sequence). The CDR3 runs to 11 residues. V lost 6 bases, J lost 7 bases, and 10 bases lay in between.

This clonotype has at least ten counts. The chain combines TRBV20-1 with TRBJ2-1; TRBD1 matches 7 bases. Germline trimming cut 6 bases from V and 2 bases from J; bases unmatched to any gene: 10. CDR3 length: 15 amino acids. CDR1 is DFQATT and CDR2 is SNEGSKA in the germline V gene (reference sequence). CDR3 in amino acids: CSALDRDRPYNEQFF. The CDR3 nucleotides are TGCAGTGCCCTTGACCGGGACAGACCCTACAATGAGCAGTTCTTC.

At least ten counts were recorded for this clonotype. CDR3 bases: TGTGCCAGCAGTGTGGGCGGCAACCCAGGTATCCACGAGCAGTACTTC. Translated: CASSVGGNPGIHEQYF. This sequence joins TRBV2 and TRBJ2-7, with D unresolved. Germline assignment: CDR1 SNHLY and CDR2 FYNNEI. The germline V and J ends were trimmed by 4 bases and 5 bases, with 21 bases remaining between them. The CDR3 sequence is 16 residues long.

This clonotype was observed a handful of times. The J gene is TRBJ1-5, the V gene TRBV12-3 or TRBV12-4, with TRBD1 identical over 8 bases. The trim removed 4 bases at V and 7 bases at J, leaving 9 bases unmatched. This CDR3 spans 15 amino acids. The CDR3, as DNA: TGTGCCAGCAGTTACTCAGGGGGCGCAAGGCAGCCCCAGCATTTT. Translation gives CASSYSGGARQPQHF.

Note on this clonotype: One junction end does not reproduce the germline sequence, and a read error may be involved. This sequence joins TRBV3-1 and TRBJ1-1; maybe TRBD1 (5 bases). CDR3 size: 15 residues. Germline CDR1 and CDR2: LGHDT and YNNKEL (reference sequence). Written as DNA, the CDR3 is TGTGCCAGCAGCCGATCCGGGACGGAAACCACTGCAGCTTTCTTT. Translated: CASSRSGTETTAAFF.

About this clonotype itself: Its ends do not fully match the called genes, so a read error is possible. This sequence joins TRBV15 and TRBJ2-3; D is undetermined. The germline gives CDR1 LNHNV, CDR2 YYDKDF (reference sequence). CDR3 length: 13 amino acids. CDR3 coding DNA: TGTGCCACCAGCCGAGAATGGGCAGATACGCAGTATTTT. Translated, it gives CATSREWADTQYF.

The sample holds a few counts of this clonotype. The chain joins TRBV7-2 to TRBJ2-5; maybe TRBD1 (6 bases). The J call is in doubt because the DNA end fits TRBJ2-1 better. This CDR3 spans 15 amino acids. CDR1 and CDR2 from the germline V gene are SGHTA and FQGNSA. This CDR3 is CASSLEGVLVNEQFF. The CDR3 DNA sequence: TGTGCCAGCAGCCTAGAGGGGGTTTTGGTAAATGAGCAGTTCTTC.

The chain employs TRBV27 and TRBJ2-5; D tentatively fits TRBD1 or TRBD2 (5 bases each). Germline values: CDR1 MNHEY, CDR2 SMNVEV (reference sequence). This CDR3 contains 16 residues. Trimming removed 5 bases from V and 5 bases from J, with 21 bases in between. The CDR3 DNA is TGTGCCAGCAGTAAGCGGCAGGGCATGACATGGGAGACCCAGTACTTC. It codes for CASSKRQGMTWETQYF.

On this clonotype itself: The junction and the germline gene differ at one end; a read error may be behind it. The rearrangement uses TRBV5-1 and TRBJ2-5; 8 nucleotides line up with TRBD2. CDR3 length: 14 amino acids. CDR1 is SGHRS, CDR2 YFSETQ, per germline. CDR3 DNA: TGCGCCAGCAGCCAAGATTCATCCGGGACTAGTAGTAGCTTC. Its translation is CASSQDSSGTSSSF.

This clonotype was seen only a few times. The CDR3 region is CASSTFDGGGYGYTF. CDR3 coding DNA: TGTGCCAGCAGCACCTTTGATGGGGGCGGCTATGGCTACACCTTC. The chain links TRBV7-9 to TRBJ1-2, with TRBD1 as a possible D gene (6 bases). V gave up 5 bases and J gave up 4 bases, with 17 bases separating them. This CDR3 has 15 amino acids. The germline gives CDR1 SEHNR, CDR2 FQNEAQ (reference sequence).

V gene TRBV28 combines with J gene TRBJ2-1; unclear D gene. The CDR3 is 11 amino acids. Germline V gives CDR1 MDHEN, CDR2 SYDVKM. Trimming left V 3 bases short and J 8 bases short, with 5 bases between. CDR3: CASSFGDEQFF. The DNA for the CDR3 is TGTGCCAGCAGTTTTGGGGATGAGCAGTTCTTC.

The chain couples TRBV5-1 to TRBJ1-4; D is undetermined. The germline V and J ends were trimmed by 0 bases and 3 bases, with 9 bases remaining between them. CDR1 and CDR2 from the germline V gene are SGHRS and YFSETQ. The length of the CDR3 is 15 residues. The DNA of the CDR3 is TGCGCCAGCAGCTTGGCGGGGATAGCTAATGAAAAACTGTTTTTT. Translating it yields CASSLAGIANEKLFF.

In DNA form, the CDR3 reads TGTGCCAGCACCTCTAGGTCCGGTACAGGAGAATCACCCCTCCACTTT. Amino acids: CASTSRSGTGESPLHF. The rearrangement uses TRBV12-3 or TRBV12-4 and TRBJ1-6; tentatively, D is TRBD1 (5 bases). CDR3 length: 16 residues. Trimming removed 7 bases from V and 10 bases from J, with 23 bases in between.

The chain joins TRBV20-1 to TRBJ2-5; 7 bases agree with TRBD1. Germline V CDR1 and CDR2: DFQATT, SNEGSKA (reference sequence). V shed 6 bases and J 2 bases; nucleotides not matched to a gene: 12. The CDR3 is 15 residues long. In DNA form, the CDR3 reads TGCAGTGCCCACCTCGGGACAGATGTTCAAGAGACCCAGTACTTC. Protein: CSAHLGTDVQETQYF.